This entry describes one T cell receptor (beta chain). This sample is part of a study of blood T cell repertoires in COVID-19. For the study at large: Sample material is recorded as cDNA or gDNA derived from T cells, B-cell-depleted T cells, or PBMCs.

The germline CDR1 and CDR2 sequences are LNHDA and SQIVND (reference sequence). V lost 1 base to trimming and J lost 4 bases, with 14 bases between them. The CDR3 has 16 residues. The authors' processing: Estimates of nucleated cell counts were drawn from the amplification of reference gene primers. Using immunoSEQ multiplex PCR, the repertoire was profiled, and TCRdb retains in-frame clones only, with some absent. The V and J calls and clone size come from that table; D and trimming were worked out from the DNA. The data show approximately 60,000 clones, with 75% to 85% seen just once and about 15% held by the top ten.

The specimen was peripheral blood. The TCR was taken from a man older than 75 with acute or convalescent COVID-19. The chain carries TRBV19 and TRBJ2-1; D remains unclear. The CDR3: CASSIGAPFAYNEQFF. CDR3 nucleotide sequence: TGTGCCAGTAGTATAGGAGCACCATTCGCATACAATGAGCAGTTCTTC.